One sample yielded the 25 T cell receptor beta chains listed below, sequenced in a study of blood T cell repertoires in COVID-19. Assay: immunoSEQ multiplex PCR; the TCRdb copy retains only in-frame clones and omits some. The table lists around 340,000 clones, about 83% of them singletons. The material sequenced was peripheral blood. These receptors were obtained from a man aged 25 to 40 with active or convalescent COVID-19.

V is TRBV19 and J is TRBJ1-2, with D perhaps matching TRBD1 (5 bases). The germline CDR1 and CDR2 sequences are LNHDA and SQIVND (reference sequence). This CDR3 spans 13 amino acids. Trimming cost V 4 bases and J 2 bases, with 8 bases left between them. The CDR3 protein is CASSTTENYGYTF. The CDR3 nucleotides read TGTGCCAGTAGTACGACAGAAAACTATGGCTACACCTTC.

The chain recombines TRBV7-9 with TRBJ1-6; TRBD1 might be the D (5 bases). Trimming cost V 5 bases and J 8 bases, with 10 bases left between them. The CDR3 consists of 13 residues. Germline V gene data show CDR1 as SEHNR and CDR2 as FQNEAQ (reference sequence). CDR3 protein: CASSAGLDSPLHF. CDR3 nucleotide sequence: TGTGCCAGCAGCGCGGGGCTGGATTCACCCCTCCACTTT.

The chain couples TRBV10-3 to TRBJ2-3; 8 nucleotides align to TRBD1. Trimming cost V 7 bases and J 3 bases; bases outside gene matches: 9. The CDR3 is 15 amino acids. Germline loops: CDR1 ENHRY, CDR2 SYGVKD. CDR3 nucleotide sequence: TGTGCCATCATGGAGGACAGGGAGTTAACAGATACGCAGTATTTT. Amino acid sequence: CAIMEDRELTDTQYF.

The J gene is TRBJ1-5, the V gene TRBV6-2 or TRBV6-3; no clear D. Germline lookup yields CDR1 MNHEY and CDR2 SVGEGT. This CDR3 has 15 residues. Trimming stripped 2 bases from V and 5 bases from J, with 13 bases between. CDR3 bases: TGTGCCAGCAGTTACCATACCCTTCGCGATCAGCCCCAGCATTTT. Protein: CASSYHTLRDQPQHF.

The gene calls are TRBV4-3 and TRBJ2-1, with 12 bases fitting TRBD2. Germline-derived CDR1 and CDR2 are LGHNA and YSLEER. Losses at the gene ends were 4 bases for V and 10 bases for J; bases not matched to a gene: 5. There are 14 residues in the CDR3. The CDR3 region is CASSPGLAGTEQFF. Written as DNA, the CDR3 is TGCGCCAGCAGCCCGGGACTAGCGGGTACGGAGCAGTTCTTC.

This clone was seen a few times. The chain couples TRBV6-5 to TRBJ2-5; perhaps TRBD2 as D (5 bases). The CDR3 runs to 15 residues. V lost 5 bases and J lost 5, with 18 bases in between. Germline V gives CDR1 MNHEY, CDR2 SVGAGI. The CDR3, as DNA: TGTGCCAGCAGTAGCTACCGGGATCCCGGGGAGACCCAGTACTTC. Residues: CASSSYRDPGETQYF.

V gene TRBV19 combines with J gene TRBJ2-3; D unclear. Trimming cost V 4 bases and J 2 bases, with 16 bases left between them. This CDR3 is built from 16 residues. Germline V CDR1 and CDR2: LNHDA, SQIVND (reference sequence). CDR3 in amino acids: CASSKAGPGPTDTQYF. Here the CDR3 DNA reads TGTGCCAGTAGTAAGGCCGGTCCGGGTCCCACAGATACGCAGTATTTT.

The rearrangement links TRBV6-5 to TRBJ2-7; TRBD2 is a possible D gene (6 bases). V lost 4 bases to trimming and J lost 1 base, with 14 bases between them. Looked up from germline, CDR1 is MNHEY and CDR2 is SVGAGI. CDR3 length: 15 amino acids. As DNA, the CDR3 is TGTGCCAGCAGTTCGACTAGTACGGTATCCTACGAGCAGTACTTC. Translation gives CASSSTSTVSYEQYF.

This sequence joins TRBV13 and TRBJ1-2; the D gene is possibly TRBD1 (6 bases). CDR1 is PRHDT, CDR2 FYEKMQ, per germline (reference sequence). CDR3 length: 13 amino acids. V lost 5 bases and J lost 4, with 11 bases in between. CDR3 nucleotide sequence: TGTGCCAGCAGCCCACAGGGCCGCTATGGCTACACCTTC. This translates into CASSPQGRYGYTF.

The CDR3 nucleotides read TGTGCCAGCAGCCAAGATACGGCGGGAGGGGGCGAGCAGTTCTTC. This gives the protein CASSQDTAGGGEQFF. This sequence joins TRBV4-2 and TRBJ2-1, with TRBD2 identical over 9 bases. Trimming cost V 0 bases and J 10 bases; bases outside gene matches: 7. This CDR3 is 15 amino acids long. Germline V CDR1 and CDR2: LGHNA, YNFKEQ.

The V call is TRBV27, the J call TRBJ2-7; 12 bases match TRBD1. CDR1 and CDR2 (germline): MNHEY, SMNVEV (reference sequence). The CDR3 is made up of 18 amino acids. The ends lost 2 bases at V and 0 bases at J; junction bases unmatched: 8. This CDR3 reads CASSLGPGQGAFSYEQYF. CDR3 nucleotide sequence: TGTGCCAGCAGTTTAGGCCCGGGACAGGGGGCCTTCTCCTACGAGCAGTACTTC.

V and J are TRBV30 and TRBJ2-7, with 11 bases aligning to TRBD1. The CDR3 spans 12 residues. CDR1 GTSNPN and CDR2 SVGIG come from the germline V gene (reference sequence). The CDR3 sequence: CATGQGDYEQYF. CDR3 in DNA: TGTGCAACGGGACAGGGGGACTACGAGCAGTACTTC.

V usage is TRBV11-3 and J usage is TRBJ2-7; TRBD2 aligns across 9 bases. Looked up from germline, CDR1 is SGHNT and CDR2 is YENEEA. J was trimmed by 0 bases and V by 6 bases; bases with no gene match: 3. The CDR3 consists of 14 residues. CDR3 nucleotides: TGTGCCAGCAGTTGGGGACTAGCCTCCTACGAGCAGTACTTC. It translates to CASSWGLASYEQYF. Drawing the rest from reference TRBV11-3 and TRBJ2-7, the complete variable domain is EAGVVQSPRYKIIEKKQPVAFWCNPISGHNTLYWYLQNLGQGPELLIRYENEEAVDDSQLPKDRFSAERLKGVDSTLKIQPAELGDSAVYLCASSWGLASYEQYFGPGTRLTVT.

This clone appeared once. This rearrangement joins TRBV11-2 to TRBJ1-6; 11 bases match TRBD1. V gave up 4 bases and J gave up 7 bases; unmatched junction bases: 12. The CDR3 is 18 amino acids. Germline V gene data show CDR1 as SGHAT and CDR2 as FQNNGV. The CDR3, as DNA: TGTGCCAGCAGCTCATACCCTTACCGGGACAGGGGGAATTCACCCCTCCACTTT. It codes for CASSSYPYRDRGNSPLHF. The full variable domain, its missing parts supplied by reference TRBV11-2 and TRBJ1-6, is EAGVAQSPRYKIIEKRQSVAFWCNPISGHATLYWYQQILGQGPKLLIQFQNNGVVDDSQLPKDRFSAERLKGVDSTLKIQPAKLEDSAVYLCASSSYPYRDRGNSPLHFGNGTRLTVT.

The chain has TRBV6-5 and TRBJ2-3; 8 bases fit TRBD1. After removal of 6 bases from V and 4 bases from J, the junction contained 3 bases not matched to a gene. This CDR3 has 13 amino acids. Germline loops: CDR1 MNHEY, CDR2 SVGAGI. The CDR3 region is CASRDRGADTQYF. DNA of the CDR3: TGTGCCAGCAGAGACAGGGGTGCAGATACGCAGTATTTT.

The chain recombines TRBV5-4 with TRBJ1-1; D remains ambiguous. With 3 bases removed from V and 4 bases from J, the gap between germline ends came to 7 bases. Germline V CDR1 and CDR2: SGHNT, YYREEE (reference sequence). This CDR3 is 12 amino acids long. The CDR3 reads CASSSEFTEAFF. DNA for the CDR3: TGTGCCAGCAGCTCTGAGTTCACTGAAGCTTTCTTT.

This chain joins TRBV27 and TRBJ2-2; possibly TRBD2 for D (5 bases). The ends were cut back, 8 bases at V and 0 bases at J, with 10 bases in the middle. The CDR3 totals 14 residues. Germline V CDR1 and CDR2: MNHEY, SMNVEV (reference sequence). In nucleotides, the CDR3 is TGTGCCAGCGGAGGACTCCCGAACACCGGGGAGCTGTTTTTT. Its protein product is CASGGLPNTGELFF.

The chain uses TRBV27 and TRBJ1-1; D gene ambiguous. V was clipped by 5 bases and J by 2 bases, with 12 bases between them. The CDR3 is 14 residues long. Germline V gene lookup returns CDR1 MNHEY and CDR2 SMNVEV (reference sequence). The CDR3 region is CASSPREGNTEAFF. The CDR3 DNA reads as TGTGCCAGCAGTCCCCGGGAGGGTAACACTGAAGCTTTCTTT.

CDR3 nucleotide sequence: TGTGCCAGCAGCTCACAGGGGGCGGGTGGCACTGAAGCTTTCTTT. Its protein product is CASSSQGAGGTEAFF. J is TRBJ1-1 and V is TRBV7-2; 9 bases line up with TRBD1. Trimming took 4 bases from V and 4 from J; bases not matched to a gene: 7. CDR1 and CDR2 (germline): SGHTA, FQGNSA. The CDR3 is 15 amino acids.

This clone appeared once. The V call is TRBV5-8, the J call TRBJ1-2, with D unclear. This CDR3 has 12 residues. The germline V gene encodes CDR1 SGHTS and CDR2 YDEGEE. The V end was cut by 0 bases, the J end by 10 bases, with 10 bases between. Here the CDR3 reads CASSLVEGYYTF. The CDR3 nucleotides read TGTGCCAGCAGCTTGGTGGAGGGTTACTACACCTTC.

This chain links TRBV6-5 with TRBJ1-3, with D unclear. V lost 2 bases and J lost 8, with 16 bases in between. The germline V gene has CDR1 MNHEY and CDR2 SVGAGI. There are 15 residues in the CDR3. CDR3 loop: CASSYSPAARDTIYF. The DNA of the CDR3 is TGTGCCAGCAGTTACAGCCCGGCTGCTCGGGACACCATATATTTT.

As regards this clone: A read error may explain this, as a much larger clone is one base away. This rearrangement joins TRBV9 to TRBJ2-1; D perhaps matches TRBD1 (5 bases). The CDR3 has 14 residues. V lost 4 bases to trimming and J lost 9 bases, with 17 bases between them. Germline loops: CDR1 SGDLS, CDR2 YYNGEE. DNA for the CDR3: TGTGCCAGCAGCAAGGGGTCTGTTCTGAGTGAGCAGTTCTTC. It translates to CASSKGSVLSEQFF.

The V gene is TRBV7-2, the J gene TRBJ2-7, with 10 positions matching TRBD1. This CDR3 is 15 amino acids long. The V segment lost 3 bases and the J segment 3 bases; nucleotides outside the gene matches: 5. CDR1 is SGHTA and CDR2 is FQGNSA in the germline V gene. CDR3 nucleotide sequence: TGTGCCAGCAGCTTCCCTGGACAGGGGGTCTACGAGCAGTACTTC. It is translated as CASSFPGQGVYEQYF.

V gene TRBV5-1 combines with J gene TRBJ1-1, with D possibly TRBD1 on 6 matching bases. V was shortened by 7 bases and J by 1 base, with 17 bases between the two germline ends. Germline loops: CDR1 SGHRS, CDR2 YFSETQ. The CDR3 is 15 residues long. This CDR3 is CASSYTGTSNTEAFF. CDR3 sequence (DNA): TGCGCCAGCTCCTATACCGGGACATCGAACACTGAAGCTTTCTTT. Full variable domain (missing parts from reference TRBV5-1 and TRBJ1-1): KAGVTQTPRYLIKTRGQQVTLSCSPISGHRSVSWYQQTPGQGLQFLFEYFSETQRNKGNFPGRFSGRQFSNSRSEMNVSTLELGDSALYLCASSYTGTSNTEAFFGQGTRLTVV.

The J gene is TRBJ2-7, the V gene TRBV14, with D possibly being TRBD2 (5 bases). CDR3 length: 16 amino acids. Per germline, CDR1 SGHDN and CDR2 FVKESK. Trimming left V 1 base short and J 3 bases short, with 16 bases between. CDR3 sequence: CASSQAPGSAFYEQYF. CDR3 sequence (DNA): TGTGCCAGCAGCCAAGCGCCGGGATCAGCTTTCTACGAGCAGTACTTC.